The 19 T cell receptor beta chains in this list originate from one sample, sequenced in a study of molecular identifiers for immune sequencing clone quantification. Using its own MiXCR run on the PCR reads, TCRdb lists one record per CDR3 protein. The data show around 94,000 distinct CDR3 sequences, about 35% seen once. Specimen: naive CD8+ T cells from blood, with Jurkat cell RNA spiked in. Subset specified: FACS-sorted CD8+CD4-CCR7+CD45RA+ naive T cells. These receptor sequences come from a human donor in good health. Some libraries in this study had Jurkat cell RNA spiked in.

This clonotype has a count of ten or more. This rearrangement joins TRBV24-1 to TRBJ2-3; no clear D. This CDR3 is built from 15 residues. Germline assignment: CDR1 KGHDR and CDR2 SFDVKD. V gave up 0 bases and J gave up 6 bases, with 12 bases separating them. This CDR3 is CATSDLDFGPDTQYF. CDR3 nucleotides: TGTGCCACCAGTGATTTGGACTTCGGCCCCGATACGCAGTATTTT.

The chain combines TRBV28 with TRBJ2-7; TRBD1 matches at 8 bases. Per germline, CDR1 MDHEN and CDR2 SYDVKM. The CDR3 is 13 amino acids. The junction had 11 bases not matched to a gene; V was cut back by 5 bases and J by 11 bases. The CDR3 nucleotides are TGTGCCAGCAGTCCGGCCAGTCTGGACAGGGAGTACTTC. Amino acids: CASSPASLDREYF. The full variable domain, rest sourced from reference TRBV28 and TRBJ2-7, is DVKVTQSSRYLVKRTGEKVFLECVQDMDHENMFWYRQDPGLGLRLIYFSYDVKMKEKGDIPEGYSVSREKKERFSLILESASTNQTSMYLCASSPASLDREYFGPGTRLTVT.

This clonotype was found a few times. J is TRBJ2-2 and V is TRBV11-2; D remains unclear. The germline gives CDR1 SGHAT, CDR2 FQNNGV. V was pared by 1 base and J by 2 bases, with 11 bases between. This CDR3 spans 16 amino acids. CDR3 nucleotide sequence: TGTGCCAGCAGCTTAGTACCTCAGAAAAACACCGGGGAGCTGTTTTTT. This sequence encodes CASSLVPQKNTGELFF.

Remarks on this clonotype: A much larger clone differs by one base, so this may be a read error. The V call is TRBV7-2, the J call TRBJ2-7; 11 positions agree with TRBD1. The CDR3 loop spans 15 amino acids. Germline CDR1 is SGHTA and CDR2 is FQGNSA. The V gene end was trimmed by 3 bases and the J gene end by 3 bases; junction bases not matched to a gene: 4. Written as DNA, the CDR3 is TGTGCCAGCAGCTTGTCCGGGACAGGGGGCTACGAGCAGTACTTC. It codes for CASSLSGTGGYEQYF.

Regarding this clonotype: Being one base from a much bigger clone, this may be a read error. The V call is TRBV7-2, the J call TRBJ2-1, with D possibly TRBD2 on 6 matching bases. The V end was cut by 11 bases, the J end by 4 bases, with 12 bases between. The CDR3 sequence is 12 residues long. Germline V gene lookup returns CDR1 SGHTA and CDR2 FQGNSA. The CDR3 sequence is CAGMGLYNEQFF. CDR3 DNA sequence: TGTGCCGGCATGGGACTTTACAATGAGCAGTTCTTC.

The chain uses TRBV29-1 and TRBJ2-7; 7 nucleotides match TRBD2. CDR3 length equals 13 residues. Germline trimming cut 6 bases from V and 2 bases from J; bases unmatched to any gene: 7. Germline loops: CDR1 SQVTM, CDR2 ANQGSEA. CDR3 in DNA: TGCAGCGTGACGGGGGGATTAACCTACGAGCAGTACTTC. Translated: CSVTGGLTYEQYF.

This clonotype was detected many times. The chain's CDR3 is CASSSSGLSYEQYF. In nucleotides, the CDR3 is TGTGCCAGCTCTTCTTCCGGCCTGTCCTACGAGCAGTACTTC. The chain employs TRBV2 and TRBJ2-7, with no clear D. The CDR3 has 14 residues. CDR1 and CDR2 from the germline V gene are SNHLY and FYNNEI. The V and J ends lost 8 bases and 1 base respectively, with 15 bases between them.

Comment on this clonotype: This CDR3 is missing its conserved last phenylalanine or tryptophan, likely due to a read error. The chain couples TRBV7-2 to TRBJ2-1, with 8 bases lining up with TRBD2. The V gene end was trimmed by 8 bases and the J gene end by 3 bases; junction bases not matched to a gene: 6. The germline gives CDR1 SGHTA, CDR2 FQGNSA. There are 14 residues in the CDR3. CDR3 amino acids: CASCGTSGYNEQFY. As DNA, the CDR3 is TGTGCCAGCTGCGGGACTAGTGGCTACAATGAGCAGTTCTAC.

Concerning this clonotype: A much bigger clone sits one base away, suggesting this may be a read error. V usage is TRBV7-9 and J usage is TRBJ1-1; no definite D call. CDR1 and CDR2 (germline): SEHNR, FQNEAQ (reference sequence). Trimming took off 0 bases at V and 5 bases at J, with 7 bases between the two ends. This CDR3 spans 13 amino acids. The chain's CDR3 is CASSLALWTEAFF. CDR3 DNA: TGTGCCAGCAGCTTAGCCCTGTGGACTGAAGCTTTCTTT.

Comment on this clonotype: This may be a read error, as it is one base from a much larger clone. CDR3 nucleotide sequence: TGTGCCAGCAGCCAAACGGACGGGGGGCCACAGTACTTC. It translates to CASSQTDGGPQYF. The chain has TRBV14 and TRBJ2-7; D possibly corresponds to TRBD2 (7 bases). With 2 bases removed from V and 10 bases from J, the gap between germline ends came to 15 bases. The CDR3 length is 13 residues. CDR1 SGHDN and CDR2 FVKESK come from the germline V gene.

This clonotype was seen more than once but under ten times. An end of the junction differs from the germline gene, which may be a read error. The J gene is TRBJ1-1, the V gene TRBV12-3 or TRBV12-4, with a tentative D call TRBD1 (6 bases). CDR3 length: 17 amino acids. The chain's CDR3 is CVSSSGRGGWMNTEAFF. CDR3 DNA: TGTGTCAGCAGTTCTGGGAGGGGGGGATGGATGAACACTGAAGCTTTCTTT.

This clonotype appeared many times. The chain joins TRBV9 to TRBJ2-3; D is uncertain. Germline assignment: CDR1 SGDLS and CDR2 YYNGEE. V lost 4 bases and J 2 bases, leaving 11 bases between the germline ends. The CDR3 runs to 14 residues. The CDR3 sequence is CASSPSSNTDTQYF. The CDR3 coding sequence is TGTGCCAGCAGCCCATCCTCCAACACAGATACGCAGTATTTT.

The chain carries TRBV28 and TRBJ1-6, with 10 bases fitting TRBD1. The CDR3 contains 18 residues. CDR1 is MDHEN, CDR2 SYDVKM, per germline. Germline trimming cut 6 bases from V and 10 bases from J; bases unmatched to any gene: 18. DNA for the CDR3: TGTGCCAGCAGCCGGGACAGGGGCCCCCCTTTTTCCAGCTCACCCCTCCACTTT. Translation: CASSRDRGPPFSSSPLHF.

This clonotype was seen many times. The gene calls are TRBV7-8 and TRBJ2-6; D possibly corresponds to TRBD2 (5 bases). The CDR3 sequence is 21 residues long. Trimming removed 1 base from V and 2 bases from J, with 24 bases in between. CDR1 is SGHVS and CDR2 is FQNEAQ in the germline V gene. The CDR3, as DNA: TGTGCCAGCAGCTTAGTTACGCTGGCGGACTCTTCTCCGGCTGGGGCCAACGTCCTGACTTTC. This codes for CASSLVTLADSSPAGANVLTF.

V and J are TRBV7-3 and TRBJ2-7, with TRBD2 as a possible D gene (5 bases). Trimming removed 2 bases from V and 9 bases from J, with 17 bases in between. This CDR3 spans 14 amino acids. Germline values: CDR1 SGHTA, CDR2 FQGTGA. Here the CDR3 reads CASSLQPGNHVQYF. DNA for the CDR3: TGTGCCAGCAGCTTACAACCCGGGAACCACGTGCAGTACTTC.

To note about this clonotype: The junction shows a germline mismatch at one end, possibly a read error. The rearrangement links TRBV5-5 to TRBJ2-7, with D possibly being TRBD1 or TRBD2 (5 bases each). Germline CDR1 reads SGHKS; CDR2 reads YYEKEE (reference sequence). This CDR3 comprises 15 residues. The CDR3 loop reads CACSLAQLGTGEQYF. The CDR3 nucleotides read TGTGCCTGCAGCTTGGCCCAGTTGGGGACCGGCGAGCAGTACTTC.

The sample holds a few counts of this clonotype. The chain's CDR3 is CASSLEGFGLYNEQFF. The DNA of the CDR3 is TGTGCCAGCAGCTTGGAGGGTTTTGGTCTGTACAATGAGCAGTTCTTC. The chain couples TRBV5-5 to TRBJ2-1, with D unclear. Germline V lookup: CDR1 SGHKS, CDR2 YYEKEE (reference sequence). This CDR3 spans 16 amino acids. The V gene lost 0 bases and the J gene lost 4 bases, with 14 bases spanning the gap.

A few counts support this clonotype. This rearrangement joins TRBV6-5 to TRBJ1-1; D uncertain. Germline V gene data show CDR1 as MNHEY and CDR2 as SVGAGI. The V end lost 0 bases, the J end lost 1 base, and 3 bases lay between the germline ends. The CDR3 is made up of 13 amino acids. CDR3 protein: CASSYSANTEAFF. CDR3 nucleotides: TGTGCCAGCAGTTACTCCGCGAACACTGAAGCTTTCTTT.

This clonotype showed up just a few times. The J gene is TRBJ1-4, the V gene TRBV27; D may be TRBD1 (5 bases). V lost 2 bases and J 7 bases, leaving 17 bases between the germline ends. The germline gives CDR1 MNHEY, CDR2 SMNVEV (reference sequence). CDR3 length: 16 residues. The CDR3 DNA reads as TGTGCCAGCAGTTTAACACTCCCGGGACTGGGTGAAAAACTGTTTTTT. It yields the protein CASSLTLPGLGEKLFF.